This TCR beta chain was sequenced during a study of T-cell reconstitution after alpha-beta-depleted transplantation in children. Points from the study as a whole: The authors attributed T-cell counts and diversity one year after transplant mostly to newly produced T cells. The origin of high day-60 TCRbeta diversity in some patients lay in surviving recipient T cells and thymic progenitors. Expanded graft clones numbering several hundred reportedly gave rise to alpha-beta T cells about two months after transplant.

Germline V lookup: CDR1 SGDLS, CDR2 YYNGEE. The CDR3 length is 14 residues. V was cut by 2 bases and J by 0 bases, with 8 bases left in between. There are many counts of this clonotype. Antigen specificity is unknown. Preparation of the TCRbeta library involved a method that used unique molecular identifiers. TCRdb re-called the PCR reads with MiXCR, one entry per CDR3 protein. This table holds hundreds of thousands of distinct CDR3 sequences, around 9.1% found once. The material sequenced was PBMCs, taken before TCRalphabeta/CD19-depleted stem cell transplant. The V call is TRBV9, the J call TRBJ2-5; D unresolved. The receptor comes from a boy less than two years old with acute myeloid leukemia, due to receive a stem cell transplant. The CDR3 sequence: CASSVDPNQETQYF. The CDR3, as DNA: TGTGCCAGCAGCGTGGACCCCAACCAAGAGACCCAGTACTTC.